Listed here are 31 T cell receptor beta chains from one sample, sequenced in a study of T cells expressing NK-cell markers. TCRdb reprocessed the 5' RACE reads and stores each CDR3 protein as one record, lacking DNA. This sample's table has some 460,000 distinct CDR3 sequences. The sample taken for sequencing was blood T cells: a sorted CD56 or NKG2C T cell subset, CD4+ or CD8+ T cells, or bulk PBMC T cells (not recorded which). Receptors were obtained from a woman aged 45-60 years in good health.

This chain uses TRBV20-1 with TRBJ2-3. The CDR3 loop spans 13 amino acids. Germline CDR1 DFQATT, CDR2 SNEGSKA (reference sequence). CDR3 residues: CSARVSEQDTQYF.

The V and J genes are TRBV19 and TRBJ1-5; TCRdb proposes TRBD1, but this gene call is untestable without DNA. Germline-derived CDR1 and CDR2 are LNHDA and SQIVND (reference sequence). This CDR3 has 15 residues. This CDR3 reads CASTENPPGELPQHF.

The chain recombines TRBV6-2 or TRBV6-3 with TRBJ2-5; TCRdb's D call, TRBD2, is unchecked because there is no DNA. Germline assignment: CDR1 MNHEY and CDR2 SVGEGT. This CDR3 is 13 amino acids long. CDR3 region: CASASGRGETQYF.

This sequence joins TRBV12-3 or TRBV12-4 and TRBJ2-2; TCRdb lists TRBD1, though no DNA is available to test this call. The CDR3 runs 20 residues. CDR3 amino acids: CASTRRTGWDNGGRARELFF.

CDR3 sequence: CASSSLAGSTDTQYF. This chain joins TRBV12-3 or TRBV12-4 and TRBJ2-3; lacking DNA, the TRBD2 call made by TCRdb goes unchecked. CDR3 length: 15 residues.

V gene TRBV15 combines with J gene TRBJ2-5. This CDR3 is 12 amino acids long. Germline V gene data show CDR1 as LNHNV and CDR2 as YYDKDF (reference sequence). CDR3: CATSRAYETQYF.

V and J are TRBV7-2 and TRBJ1-4; TCRdb's D call, TRBD1, is unchecked because there is no DNA. The CDR3 has 14 residues. Germline values: CDR1 SGHTA, CDR2 FQGNSA. CDR3 region: CASSFRGRSEKLFF.

The CDR3 loop is CASSYSVGSAKGKNIQYF. The chain joins TRBV6-5 to TRBJ2-4; the D call from TCRdb, TRBD2, cannot be confirmed without DNA. This CDR3 region has 18 residues. Germline V lookup: CDR1 MNHEY, CDR2 SVGAGI.

V is TRBV30 and J is TRBJ2-1; the TCRdb call, TRBD2, lacks DNA for checking. The germline gives CDR1 GTSNPN, CDR2 SVGIG (reference sequence). This CDR3 is 11 amino acids long. The CDR3: CAWSTSGEQFF.

The rearrangement joins TRBV5-6 to TRBJ2-5; TCRdb indicates TRBD2, and absent DNA this call remains unverified. CDR1 is SGHDT and CDR2 is YYEEEE in the germline V gene. The CDR3 runs to 18 residues. This CDR3 reads CASSLFRRASVGQETQYF. The variable domain in full, with the rest retrieved from reference TRBV5-6 and TRBJ2-5, is DAGVTQSPTHLIKTRGQQVTLRCSPKSGHDTVSWYQQALGQGPQFIFQYYEEEERQRGNFPDRFSGHQFPNYSSELNVNALLLGDSALYLCASSLFRRASVGQETQYFGPGTRLLVL.

V gene TRBV7-6 combines with J gene TRBJ2-1; the TCRdb call, TRBD2, lacks DNA for checking. CDR1 is SGHVS and CDR2 is FNYEAQ in the germline V gene. This CDR3 is 16 amino acids long. The CDR3 here is CASSVGLTLQNNEQFF.

The CDR3 sequence: CASSFGTPSTDTQYF. This chain uses TRBV27 with TRBJ2-3; the TCRdb D gene call, TRBD1, has no DNA to confirm it. Germline-derived CDR1 and CDR2 are MNHEY and SMNVEV (reference sequence). This CDR3 comprises 15 residues.

The V call is TRBV6-6, the J call TRBJ2-3; as DNA is missing, the TRBD2 call by TCRdb cannot be tested. This CDR3 is 12 amino acids long. CDR1 and CDR2 from the germline V gene are MNHNY and SVGAGI (reference sequence). CDR3 sequence reads: CVSGRAPDTQYF.

This chain links TRBV9 with TRBJ2-1; TCRdb's assignment of TRBD1 cannot be checked, as there is no DNA. CDR1 SGDLS and CDR2 YYNGEE come from the germline V gene. The CDR3 is 16 residues long. The CDR3 loop is CASSLTGTGGYNEQFF.

This chain links TRBV6-5 with TRBJ1-2. This CDR3 contains 11 residues. Per germline, CDR1 MNHEY and CDR2 SVGAGI. The CDR3: CASSYLSGYTF.

The chain carries TRBV6-1 and TRBJ2-2; TCRdb proposes TRBD2, but this gene call is untestable without DNA. Germline V lookup: CDR1 MNHNS, CDR2 SASEGT. The CDR3 loop spans 16 amino acids. This chain's CDR3 is CASSGGDAGDTGELFF.

This chain links TRBV7-8 with TRBJ2-1; TCRdb proposes TRBD1, but this gene call is untestable without DNA. The CDR3 is 13 residues long. Germline-derived CDR1 and CDR2 are SGHVS and FQNEAQ. This CDR3 reads CASSRGQYNEQFF.

The V gene is TRBV5-1, the J gene TRBJ2-1. This CDR3 region has 14 residues. Germline CDR1 reads SGHRS; CDR2 reads YFSETQ. CDR3 residues: CASSLYSSYNEQFF.

This rearrangement joins TRBV9 to TRBJ2-1; absent DNA, TCRdb's TRBD2 call cannot be checked. The germline V gene encodes CDR1 SGDLS and CDR2 YYNGEE. CDR3 length: 15 residues. CDR3 in amino acids: CASSASSMGYNEQFF.

The V gene is TRBV20-1, the J gene TRBJ1-5; TCRdb's D call of TRBD1 is untestable without DNA. The germline V gene has CDR1 DFQATT and CDR2 SNEGSKA (reference sequence). The CDR3 is made up of 16 amino acids. The CDR3: CSARSQTGLLNQPQHF.

The chain carries TRBV29-1 and TRBJ2-4; with no DNA, the TCRdb D assignment of TRBD2 cannot be verified. This CDR3 has 15 residues. CDR1 SQVTM and CDR2 ANQGSEA come from the germline V gene. CDR3 sequence reads: CSVGALAGGENIQYF.

The chain has TRBV24-1 and TRBJ2-7; TCRdb reports TRBD2, a call that lacks DNA to check it against. Looked up from germline, CDR1 is KGHDR and CDR2 is SFDVKD. CDR3 length: 14 residues. CDR3 region: CATSKGLAGAEQYF.

The chain employs TRBV5-1 and TRBJ2-1; with no DNA, the TCRdb D assignment of TRBD1 cannot be verified. Per germline, CDR1 SGHRS and CDR2 YFSETQ. The length of the CDR3 is 16 residues. The chain's CDR3 is CASSLEQSPRLGEQFF. The whole variable domain, remainder taken from reference TRBV5-1 and TRBJ2-1, is KAGVTQTPRYLIKTRGQQVTLSCSPISGHRSVSWYQQTPGQGLQFLFEYFSETQRNKGNFPGRFSGRQFSNSRSEMNVSTLELGDSALYLCASSLEQSPRLGEQFFGPGTRLTVL.

The chain recombines TRBV18 with TRBJ1-1; TCRdb names TRBD1, which stays unverified in the absence of DNA. Germline V lookup: CDR1 KGHSH, CDR2 LQKENI. The CDR3 runs to 16 residues. This CDR3 reads CASSPTVGQSNTEAFF.

The rearrangement links TRBV18 to TRBJ1-1. The CDR3 totals 14 residues. Germline lookup yields CDR1 KGHSH and CDR2 LQKENI. The CDR3: CASSVPAANTEAFF.

V usage is TRBV20-1 and J usage is TRBJ2-3; TCRdb calls TRBD2, which cannot be checked without DNA. Germline CDR1 is DFQATT and CDR2 is SNEGSKA (reference sequence). The CDR3 loop spans 17 amino acids. CDR3 sequence reads: CSAPSSSASGRVDTQYF.

The V and J genes are TRBV7-8 and TRBJ2-2. The CDR3 has 15 amino acids. Germline values: CDR1 SGHVS, CDR2 FQNEAQ. CDR3 protein: CASSPRVGSTGELFF. The full variable domain, its missing parts supplied by reference TRBV7-8 and TRBJ2-2, is GAGVSQSPRYKVAKRGQDVALRCDPISGHVSLFWYQQALGQGPEFLTYFQNEAQLDKSGLPSDRFFAERPEGSVSTLKIQRTQQEDSAVYLCASSPRVGSTGELFFGEGSRLTVL.

The V gene is TRBV29-1, the J gene TRBJ2-2; the TRBD2 assignment by TCRdb is unverifiable without DNA. The CDR3 sequence is 15 residues long. Germline CDR1 SQVTM, CDR2 ANQGSEA. CDR3 amino acids: CSVAGLSRSTGELFF.

The J gene is TRBJ2-2, the V gene TRBV28; TCRdb indicates TRBD2, and absent DNA this call remains unverified. This CDR3 spans 13 amino acids. The V gene's germline CDR1 is MDHEN and CDR2 SYDVKM. The CDR3 spells CASKRGGTGELFF.

The chain recombines TRBV20-1 with TRBJ2-5; there is no DNA to check the TCRdb D call of TRBD2. The V gene's germline CDR1 is DFQATT and CDR2 SNEGSKA (reference sequence). The CDR3 consists of 15 residues. The CDR3: CSASAGLAGGETQYF.

The chain has TRBV6-7 and TRBJ2-7; TCRdb reports TRBD2, a call that lacks DNA to check it against. TRBV6-7 has ORF status, its function being uncertain. The CDR3 runs 16 residues. The CDR3 sequence is CASSYPTGTSTYEQYF.